This TCR beta chain was sequenced for a study of blood T cell repertoires in COVID-19. Turning to the study itself: The origin of the acute and convalescent COVID-19 samples was the United States, Italy and Spain.

Assay: immunoSEQ multiplex PCR; the TCRdb copy retains only in-frame clones and omits some. This table has 95,000 to 150,000 clones, approximately 70% appearing once. A remark on this clone: The junction does not match germline at one end; this may be a read error.

The CDR3 length is 13 residues. Germline V gives CDR1 MDHEN, CDR2 SYDVKM. The sequence came from a human donor with acute or convalescent COVID-19. The donor label of this sample is uncertain. The gene calls are TRBV28 and TRBJ2-2; 7 positions match TRBD1. Sequenced: peripheral blood. In DNA form, the CDR3 reads TGTGCCACCGACAGGGCGAACCCCGGGGAGCTGTTTTTT. Translating it yields CATDRANPGELFF.